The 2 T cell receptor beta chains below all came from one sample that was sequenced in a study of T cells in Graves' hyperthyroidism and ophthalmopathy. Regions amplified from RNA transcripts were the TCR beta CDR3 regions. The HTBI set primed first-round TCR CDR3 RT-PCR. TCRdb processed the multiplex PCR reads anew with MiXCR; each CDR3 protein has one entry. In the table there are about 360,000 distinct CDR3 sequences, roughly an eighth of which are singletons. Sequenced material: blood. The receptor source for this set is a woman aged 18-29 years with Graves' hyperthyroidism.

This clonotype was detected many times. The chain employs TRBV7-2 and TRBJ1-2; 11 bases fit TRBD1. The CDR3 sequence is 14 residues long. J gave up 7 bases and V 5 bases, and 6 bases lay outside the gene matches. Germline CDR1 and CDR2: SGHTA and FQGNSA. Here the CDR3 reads CASSLGQGAGGYTF. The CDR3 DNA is TGTGCCAGCAGCCTAGGACAGGGGGCGGGTGGCTACACCTTC.

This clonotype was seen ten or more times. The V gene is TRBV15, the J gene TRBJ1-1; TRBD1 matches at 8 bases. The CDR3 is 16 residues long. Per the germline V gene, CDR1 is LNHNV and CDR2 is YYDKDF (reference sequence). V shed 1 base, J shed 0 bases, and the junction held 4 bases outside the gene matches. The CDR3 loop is CATSRGTGLLNTEAFF. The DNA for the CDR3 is TGTGCCACCAGCAGAGGGACAGGGTTGTTGAACACTGAAGCTTTCTTT.